The entry below gives a single T cell receptor (beta chain) sequence along with its context. This entry belongs to a study of cytomegalovirus exposure and HLA in healthy donors. The PCR had 60 Vbeta and 13 Jbeta primers. The assay was immunoSEQ multiplex PCR, and TCRdb's table has in-frame clones only and misses some. The sample carries 85,000 to 100,000 clones, roughly 82% recorded once. Trimming removed 3 bases at V and 5 bases at J, with 13 bases between. The CDR3 contains 14 residues. The germline V gene has CDR1 KGHSH and CDR2 LQKENI. The chain has TRBV18 and TRBJ1-2; no reliable D call. The sample taken for sequencing was PBMCs. The origin of this receptor is a human donor in good health. The CDR3 sequence is CASSPAAQLYGYTF. The CDR3 DNA is TGTGCCAGCTCACCGGCAGCACAGTTATATGGCTACACCTTC.